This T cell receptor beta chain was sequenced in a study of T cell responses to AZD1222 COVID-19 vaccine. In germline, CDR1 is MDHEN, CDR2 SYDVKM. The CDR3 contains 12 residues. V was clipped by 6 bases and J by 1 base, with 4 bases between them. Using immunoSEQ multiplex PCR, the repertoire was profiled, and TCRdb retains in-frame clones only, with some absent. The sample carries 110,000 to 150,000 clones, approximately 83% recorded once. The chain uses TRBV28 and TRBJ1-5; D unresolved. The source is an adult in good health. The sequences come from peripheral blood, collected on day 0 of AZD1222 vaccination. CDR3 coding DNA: TGTGCCAGCAGGGACAGCAATCAGCCCCAGCATTTT. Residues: CASRDSNQPQHF.